The clone carrying this T cell receptor beta chain was counted only a few times. TCRdb fed the 5' RACE reads into MiXCR, producing one record per CDR3 protein. The sample lists 200,000 or so distinct CDR3 sequences; approximately 12% were seen once. Germline CDR1 MNHEY, CDR2 SVGEGT. CDR3 length equals 12 residues. V shed 6 bases and J shed 1 base, with 6 bases lying between them. These data come from a study of CD8 T cells in ankylosing spondylitis. Input material: blood, either unsorted or a sorted T cell fraction (not recorded which). The gene calls are TRBV6-2 or TRBV6-3 and TRBJ2-5; the D is unclear. The receptor was isolated from a female donor with ankylosing spondylitis or in good health (not recorded which). CDR3 in DNA: TGTGCCAGCAGCGACACCCAAGAGACCCAGTACTTC. It translates to CASSDTQETQYF.